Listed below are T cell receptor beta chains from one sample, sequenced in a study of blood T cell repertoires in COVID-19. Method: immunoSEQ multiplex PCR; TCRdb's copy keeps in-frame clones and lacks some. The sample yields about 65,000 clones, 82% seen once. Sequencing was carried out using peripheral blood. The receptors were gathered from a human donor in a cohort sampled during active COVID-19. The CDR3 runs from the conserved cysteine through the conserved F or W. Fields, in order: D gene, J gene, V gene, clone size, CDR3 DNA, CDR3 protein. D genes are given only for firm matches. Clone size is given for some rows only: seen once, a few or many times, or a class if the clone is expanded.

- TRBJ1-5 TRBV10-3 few TGTGCCATCAGTGTGGGGGAGGGCAATCAGCCCCAGCATTTT CAISVGEGNQPQHF
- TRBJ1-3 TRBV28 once TGTGCCAGCAGTATATTAAGCGCTGGAAACACCATATATTTT CASSILSAGNTIYF
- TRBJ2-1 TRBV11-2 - TGTGCCAGCAGCTTAGTCGAGGCGGGCGATGAGCAGTTCTTC CASSLVEAGDEQFF
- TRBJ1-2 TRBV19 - TGTGCCAGTACCCAGGCACAGGTCCCACTCTATGGCTACACCTTC CASTQAQVPLYGYTF
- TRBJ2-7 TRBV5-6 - TGTGCCAGCAGCCCAAACAGGGTCTCCTACGAGCAGTACTTC CASSPNRVSYEQYF
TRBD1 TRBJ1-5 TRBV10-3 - TGTGCCACCGGACAGGGCAATCAGCCCCAGCATTTT CATGQGNQPQHF
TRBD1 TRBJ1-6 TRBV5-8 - TGTGCCAGCCAGGACAGGTTAAGCTCCTATAATTCACCCCTCCACTTT CASQDRLSSYNSPLHF
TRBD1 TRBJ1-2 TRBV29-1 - TGCAGCGTTGAAGGTGGGGCAGGGGGCGAATTTTGGTATGGCTACACCTTC CSVEGGAGGEFWYGYTF
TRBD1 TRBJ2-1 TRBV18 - TGTGCCAGCTCACCACTAAATACAGGGGGCCAGAGCTCCTACAATGAGCAGTTCTTC CASSPLNTGGQSSYNEQFF
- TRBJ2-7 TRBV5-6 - TGTGCCAGCAGCCCCCAAAGCGGCAGATCCTACGAGCAGTACTTC CASSPQSGRSYEQYF
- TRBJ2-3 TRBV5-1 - TGCGCCAGCAGCTACGGGACTTACACAGATACGCAGTATTTT CASSYGTYTDTQYF
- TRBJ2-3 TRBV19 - TGTGCCAGTAGTAGTACAGGGACGGTAAGAAGCACAGATACGCAGTATTTT CASSSTGTVRSTDTQYF
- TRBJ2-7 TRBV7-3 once TGTGCCAGCAGCCAGGGCAGGGAAGACGAGCAGTACTTC CASSQGREDEQYF
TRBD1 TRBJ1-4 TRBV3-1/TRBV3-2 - TGTGCCAGCAGCCAGTCAGGGGGCATTAATGAAAAACTGTTTTTT CASSQSGGINEKLFF
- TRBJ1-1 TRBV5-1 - TGCGCCAGCAGCCCCAGGGAGGGGCTCGAGACTGAAGCTTTCTTT CASSPREGLETEAFF
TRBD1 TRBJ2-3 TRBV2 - TGTGCCAGCAGGAACCGGGACAGGGACACAGATACGCAGTATTTT CASRNRDRDTDTQYF